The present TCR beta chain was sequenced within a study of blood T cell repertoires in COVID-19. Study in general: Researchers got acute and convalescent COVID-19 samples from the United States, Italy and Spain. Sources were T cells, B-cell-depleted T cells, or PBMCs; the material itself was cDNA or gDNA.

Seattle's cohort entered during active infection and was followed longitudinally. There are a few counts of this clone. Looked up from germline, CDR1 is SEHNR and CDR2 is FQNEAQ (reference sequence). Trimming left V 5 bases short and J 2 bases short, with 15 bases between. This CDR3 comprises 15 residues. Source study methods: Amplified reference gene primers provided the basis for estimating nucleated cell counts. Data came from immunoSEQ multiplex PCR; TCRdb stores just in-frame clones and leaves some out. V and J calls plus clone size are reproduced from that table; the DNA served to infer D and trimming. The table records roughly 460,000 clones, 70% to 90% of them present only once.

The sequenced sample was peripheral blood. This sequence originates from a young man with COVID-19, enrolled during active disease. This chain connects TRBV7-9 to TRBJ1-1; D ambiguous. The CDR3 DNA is TGTGCCAGCAGCCAAATAATGACACCAAACACTGAAGCTTTCTTT. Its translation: CASSQIMTPNTEAFF.